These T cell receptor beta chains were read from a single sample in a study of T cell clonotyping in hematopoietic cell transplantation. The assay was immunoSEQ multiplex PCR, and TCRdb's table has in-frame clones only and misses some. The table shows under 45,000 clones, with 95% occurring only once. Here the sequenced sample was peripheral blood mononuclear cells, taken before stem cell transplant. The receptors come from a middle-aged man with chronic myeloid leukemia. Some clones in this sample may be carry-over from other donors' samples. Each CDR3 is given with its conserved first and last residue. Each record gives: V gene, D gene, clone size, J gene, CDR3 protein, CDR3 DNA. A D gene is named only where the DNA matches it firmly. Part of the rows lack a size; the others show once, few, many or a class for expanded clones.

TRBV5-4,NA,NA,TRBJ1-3,CASSSGRQGRNTIYF,TGTGCCAGCAGCTCCGGCCGGCAGGGGAGAAACACCATATATTTT
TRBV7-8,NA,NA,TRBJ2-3,CASSLARPSTDTQYF,TGTGCCAGCAGCTTAGCACGCCCGAGCACAGATACGCAGTATTTT
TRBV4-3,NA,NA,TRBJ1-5,CASSQETVDQPQHF,TGCGCCAGCAGCCAAGAGACAGTAGACCAGCCCCAGCATTTT
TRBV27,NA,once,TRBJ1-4,CASGVLTTNEKLFF,TGTGCCAGCGGGGTCCTAACAACTAATGAAAAACTGTTTTTT
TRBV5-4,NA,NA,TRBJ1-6,CASSLGASTGGNSPLHF,TGTGCCAGCAGCTTGGGGGCCTCGACAGGAGGTAATTCACCCCTCCACTTT
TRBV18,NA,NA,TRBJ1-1,CASSTDANTEAFF,TGTGCCAGCTCGACGGACGCGAACACTGAAGCTTTCTTT
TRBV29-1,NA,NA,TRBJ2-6,CSVSGPGANVLTF,TGCAGCGTTTCCGGGCCTGGGGCCAACGTCCTGACTTTC
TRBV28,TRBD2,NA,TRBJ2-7,CASSFLSGGGKSYEQYF,TGTGCCAGCAGTTTCCTCTCGGGAGGGGGAAAATCCTACGAGCAGTACTTC
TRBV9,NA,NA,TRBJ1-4,CASSVGGGNEKLFF,TGTGCCAGCAGCGTAGGTGGAGGGAATGAAAAACTGTTTTTT
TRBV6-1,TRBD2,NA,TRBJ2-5,CASSELWGGGTQETQYF,TGTGCCAGCAGTGAATTATGGGGCGGGGGGACCCAAGAGACCCAGTACTTC
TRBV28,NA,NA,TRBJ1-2,CASSFKRRVHLYGYTF,TGTGCCAGCAGCTTCAAGCGGAGGGTTCACCTCTATGGCTACACCTTC
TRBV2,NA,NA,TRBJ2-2,CASGARANTGELFF,TGTGCCAGCGGGGCCAGAGCGAACACCGGGGAGCTGTTTTTT
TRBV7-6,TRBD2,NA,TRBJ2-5,CASSPGGAVGETQYF,TGTGCCAGCAGCCCCGGGGGGGCAGTGGGAGAGACCCAGTACTTC
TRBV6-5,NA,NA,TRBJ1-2,CASSYSAEVNYGYTF,TGTGCCAGCAGTTACTCCGCAGAAGTAAACTATGGCTACACCTTC
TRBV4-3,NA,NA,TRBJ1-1,CASSQARGGTEAFF,TGCGCCAGCAGCCAAGCGAGGGGTGGCACTGAAGCTTTCTTT
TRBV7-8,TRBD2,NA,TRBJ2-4,CASSFLSGGDRDKNIQYF,TGTGCCAGCAGCTTCCTGAGCGGGGGTGATCGGGACAAAAACATTCAGTACTTC
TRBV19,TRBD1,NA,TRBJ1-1,CASGTGSSTEAFF,TGTGCCAGTGGGACAGGGTCAAGCACTGAAGCTTTCTTT
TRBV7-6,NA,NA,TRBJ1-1,CASSLGQYTEAFF,TGTGCCAGCAGCTTAGGACAGTACACTGAAGCTTTCTTT
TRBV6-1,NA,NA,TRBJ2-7,CASSEEALRGRKNF,TGTGCCAGCAGTGAAGAAGCCTTGAGAGGGCGGAAAAACTTC
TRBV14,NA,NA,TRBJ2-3,CASSLGRYSTDTQYF,TGTGCCAGCAGCCTCGGGCGGTACAGCACAGATACGCAGTATTTT
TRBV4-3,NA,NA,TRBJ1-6,CASSQILTVDSPLHF,TGCGCCAGCAGCCAGATATTGACGGTTGATTCACCCCTCCACTTT
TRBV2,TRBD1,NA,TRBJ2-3,CASRLPGQATDTQYF,TGTGCCAGCAGGTTACCGGGACAGGCCACAGATACGCAGTATTTT
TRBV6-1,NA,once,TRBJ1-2,CASSEFHTYGYTF,TGTGCCAGCAGTGAATTTCATACTTATGGCTACACCTTC
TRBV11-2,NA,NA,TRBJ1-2,CASSFDQANYGYTF,TGTGCCAGCAGCTTCGACCAGGCCAACTATGGCTACACCTTC
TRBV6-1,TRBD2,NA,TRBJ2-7,CATSGGVISYEQYF,TGTGCCACTTCCGGGGGGGTCATCTCCTACGAGCAGTACTTC
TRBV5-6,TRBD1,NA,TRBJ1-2,CASSLGGQGVYGYTF,TGTGCCAGCAGCTTAGGGGGACAGGGGGTCTATGGCTACACCTTC
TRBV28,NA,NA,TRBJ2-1,CASNVQGGSYNEQFF,TGTGCCAGCAACGTCCAGGGCGGGTCCTACAATGAGCAGTTCTTC
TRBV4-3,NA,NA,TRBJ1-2,CASSQQQRTDGYGYTF,TGCGCCAGCAGCCAGCAGCAGCGCACGGATGGCTATGGCTACACCTTC
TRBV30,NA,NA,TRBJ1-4,CAWSQSPTTNEKLFF,TGTGCCTGGAGCCAGAGTCCAACAACTAATGAAAAACTGTTTTTT
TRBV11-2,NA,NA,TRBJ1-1,CASSLERENTEAFF,TGTGCCAGCAGCTTAGAACGGGAAAACACTGAAGCTTTCTTT
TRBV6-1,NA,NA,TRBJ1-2,CASSEQGRDGYTF,TGTGCCAGCAGTGAACAGGGGCGGGACGGCTACACCTTC
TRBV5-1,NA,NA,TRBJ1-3,CASSLEASSGNTIYF,TGCGCCAGCAGCTTGGAGGCTTCCTCTGGAAACACCATATATTTT
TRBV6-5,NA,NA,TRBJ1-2,CASSSFGDYGYTF,TGTGCCAGCAGTTCCTTCGGGGACTATGGCTACACCTTC
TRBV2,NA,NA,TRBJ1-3,CASSENHRAASGNTIYF,TGTGCCAGCAGTGAAAACCACAGGGCCGCGTCTGGAAACACCATATATTTT
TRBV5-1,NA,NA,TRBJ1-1,CASRPGTESEAFF,TGCGCCAGCAGGCCCGGGACGGAAAGTGAAGCTTTCTTT
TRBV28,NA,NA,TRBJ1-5,CASSPPQASQPQHF,TGTGCCAGCAGTCCCCCCCAGGCATCTCAGCCCCAGCATTTT
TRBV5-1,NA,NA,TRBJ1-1,CASSFGAGEAFF,TGCGCCAGCAGCTTCGGGGCCGGTGAAGCTTTCTTT
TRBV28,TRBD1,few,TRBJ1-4,CASSSDDRGTLGKLFF,TGTGCCAGCAGCTCCGATGACAGGGGTACTTTAGGAAAACTGTTTTTT
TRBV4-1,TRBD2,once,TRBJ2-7,CASSQWGAGVVPLEQYF,TGCGCCAGCAGCCAGTGGGGTGCGGGGGTCGTCCCCCTCGAGCAGTACTTC
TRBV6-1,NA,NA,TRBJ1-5,CASSVRQGGNQPQHF,TGTGCCAGCAGTGTGCGGCAGGGAGGCAATCAGCCCCAGCATTTT
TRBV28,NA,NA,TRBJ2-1,CASSLGTPYNEQFF,TGTGCCAGCAGCCTCGGGACACCGTACAATGAGCAGTTCTTC
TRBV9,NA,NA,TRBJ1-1,CASSEGGNTEAFF,TGTGCCAGCAGCGAGGGGGGGAACACTGAAGCTTTCTTT
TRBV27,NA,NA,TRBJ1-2,CASRDLQVNHGYTF,TGTGCCAGCAGGGACTTACAGGTGAACCATGGCTACACCTTC
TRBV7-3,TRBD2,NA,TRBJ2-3,CASSRGGLITDTQYF,TGTGCCAGCAGCCGCGGGGGGCTCATCACAGATACGCAGTATTTT
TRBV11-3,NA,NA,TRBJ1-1,CASSLDGQGSEAFF,TGTGCCAGCAGCTTAGATGGGCAGGGTAGTGAAGCTTTCTTT
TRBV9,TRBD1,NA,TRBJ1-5,CASSREGASNQPQHF,TGTGCCAGCAGCCGTGAGGGGGCAAGCAATCAGCCCCAGCATTTT
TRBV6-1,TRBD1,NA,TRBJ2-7,CASSLGQGFSYEQYF,TGTGCCAGCAGCTTGGGACAGGGATTCTCCTACGAGCAGTACTTC
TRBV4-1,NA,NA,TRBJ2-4,CASSQEKRALAKNIQYF,TGCGCCAGCAGCCAAGAAAAGAGGGCGTTAGCCAAAAACATTCAGTACTTC
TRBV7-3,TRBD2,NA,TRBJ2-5,CASSAGTTGETQYF,TGTGCCAGCAGCGCCGGGACTACGGGGGAGACCCAGTACTTC
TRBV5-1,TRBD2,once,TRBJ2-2,CASEPRGMNTGELFF,TGCGCCAGCGAACCGCGGGGGATGAACACCGGGGAGCTGTTTTTT
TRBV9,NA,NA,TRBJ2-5,CASSVSSETQYF,TGTGCCAGCAGCGTAAGTTCGGAGACCCAGTACTTC